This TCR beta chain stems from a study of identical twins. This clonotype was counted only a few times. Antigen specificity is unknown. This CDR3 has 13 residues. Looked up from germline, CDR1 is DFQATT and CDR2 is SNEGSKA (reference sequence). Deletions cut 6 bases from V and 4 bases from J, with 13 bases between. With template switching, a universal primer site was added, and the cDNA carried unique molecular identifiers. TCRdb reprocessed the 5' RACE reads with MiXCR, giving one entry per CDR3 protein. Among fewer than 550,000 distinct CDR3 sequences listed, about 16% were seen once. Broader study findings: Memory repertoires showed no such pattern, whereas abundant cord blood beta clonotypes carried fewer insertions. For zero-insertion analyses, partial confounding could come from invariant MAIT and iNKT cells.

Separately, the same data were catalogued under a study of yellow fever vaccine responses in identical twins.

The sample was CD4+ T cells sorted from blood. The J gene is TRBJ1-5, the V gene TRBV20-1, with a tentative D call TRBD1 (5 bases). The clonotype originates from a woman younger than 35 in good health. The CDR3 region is CSAHPGGNQPQHF. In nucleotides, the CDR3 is TGCAGTGCCCACCCGGGGGGTAATCAGCCCCAGCATTTT.